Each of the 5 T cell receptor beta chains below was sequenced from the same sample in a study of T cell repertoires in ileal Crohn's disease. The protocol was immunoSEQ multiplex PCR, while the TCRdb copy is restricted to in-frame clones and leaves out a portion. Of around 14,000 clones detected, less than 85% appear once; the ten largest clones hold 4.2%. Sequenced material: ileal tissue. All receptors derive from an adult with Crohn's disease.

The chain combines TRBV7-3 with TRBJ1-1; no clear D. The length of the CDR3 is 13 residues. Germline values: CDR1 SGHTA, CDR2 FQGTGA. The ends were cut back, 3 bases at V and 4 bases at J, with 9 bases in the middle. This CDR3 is CASSFQAGTEAFF. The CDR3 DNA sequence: TGTGCCAGCAGCTTTCAGGCTGGCACTGAAGCTTTCTTT.

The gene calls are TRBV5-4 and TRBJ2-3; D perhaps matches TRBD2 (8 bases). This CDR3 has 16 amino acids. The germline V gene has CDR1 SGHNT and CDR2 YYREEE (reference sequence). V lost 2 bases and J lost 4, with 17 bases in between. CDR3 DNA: TGTGCCAGCAGCTTACCCGGGACTAGGGGGCCAGATACGCAGTATTTT. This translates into CASSLPGTRGPDTQYF.

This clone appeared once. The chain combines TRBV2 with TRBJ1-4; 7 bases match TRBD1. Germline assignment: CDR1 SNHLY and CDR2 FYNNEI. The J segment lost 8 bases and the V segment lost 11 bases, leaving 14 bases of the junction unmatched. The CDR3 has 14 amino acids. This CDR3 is CAGTKEGAGEKLFF. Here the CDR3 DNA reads TGTGCCGGGACAAAGGAGGGGGCAGGGGAAAAACTGTTTTTT.

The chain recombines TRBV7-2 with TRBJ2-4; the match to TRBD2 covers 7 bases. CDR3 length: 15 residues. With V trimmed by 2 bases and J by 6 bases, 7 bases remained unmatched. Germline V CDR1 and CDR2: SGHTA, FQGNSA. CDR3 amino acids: CASSLKLGGINIQYF. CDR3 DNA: TGTGCCAGCAGCTTAAAACTGGGAGGGATAAACATTCAGTACTTC. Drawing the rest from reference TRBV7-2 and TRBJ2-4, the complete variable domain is GAGVSQSPSNKVTEKGKDVELRCDPISGHTALYWYRQSLGQGLEFLIYFQGNSAPDKSGLPSDRFSAERTGGSVSTLTIQRTQQEDSAVYLCASSLKLGGINIQYFGAGTRLSVL.

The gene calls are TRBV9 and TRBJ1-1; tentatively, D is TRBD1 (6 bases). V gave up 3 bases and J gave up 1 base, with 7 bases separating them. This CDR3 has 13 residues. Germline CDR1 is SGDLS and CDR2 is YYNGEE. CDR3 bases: TGTGCCAGCAGCGAACAGGGGAACACTGAAGCTTTCTTT. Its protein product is CASSEQGNTEAFF.